The present entry profiles one TCR beta chain with its context. This clonotype has more than one count but fewer than ten. Its antigen is still unknown. No per-base quality is available; no much larger clone lies one base away. V drops 1 base and J drops 0 bases, leaving 10 bases in between. The germline V gene specifies KGHSH as CDR1 and LQKENI as CDR2. The cysteine opens and the phenylalanine closes a CDR3 of 16 amino acids. The retained sequence is limited to the CDR3, 48 bases, with the frame set at the first base. Sequencing took place on an Illumina NovaSeq 6000. cDNA libraries for TCRalpha and TCRbeta were prepared by 5'RACE using constant-segment primers, with sample barcodes and unique molecular identifiers added. Trizol reagent was used to extract RNA from every sample. The libraries were amplified in two PCR steps, and the second step added a second sample barcode and Illumina TruSeq adapters. Sequencing of the libraries was done on an Illumina NovaSeq, producing 2 x 150 bp paired-end reads. The paper's data handling went like this. Demultiplexing of reads and collapsing into UMI-guided consensus sequences were performed with migec v1.2.7. With mixcr v2.1.11, UMI consensuses were aligned to TRA and TRB V and J templates and assembled into clonotypes. A clonotype was counted as expanded or contracted only if both edgeR and NoisET called the change significant, with noise models trained on biological replicates. For edgeR calls, the thresholds were a false discovery rate-adjusted p below 0.01 and a log2 fold-change of 1. As an exploratory analysis of dynamics, max-normalized trajectories of the 1000 most abundant clonotypes were examined by PCA with hierarchical clustering. Separately sequenced CD4+ and CD8+ repertoires were used to assign a CD4 or CD8 phenotype to each responding clone. Starting from the raw public reads, TCRdb applied fastp trimming at Q25, assembled clones with MiXCR and retained in-frame beta chains. Here each entry gathers all rows of one CDR3 protein and keeps the most common genes and DNA. The V and J calls reflect TCRdb's pipeline rather than the authors' work. The table for this sample lists around 500,000 distinct CDR3 sequences; roughly 18% of them were counted only once. Around 12% of the sample goes to the ten largest clones.

Ficoll-Paque density gradient centrifugation was the method used to isolate PBMCs. This specimen belongs to a study of T-cell memory formation after mild COVID-19 (dated by TCRdb to the early 2020s). Regarding the study in general: TCR sequence clusters from the two donors were largely donor specific. In a couple of donors, T-cell clones that expanded and contracted after mild COVID-19 were tracked by sequencing TCRalpha and TCRbeta repertoires over time. The cohort was made up of two young adult volunteers, one female and one male, who were previously healthy. The research as a whole found: The study included only a couple of mild cases, and larger cohorts that include severe cases with pre-infection samples were judged to be necessary. Contracting CD4+ clones appeared mostly in the CM and EM memory subsets, whereas CD8+ clones were enriched in EMRA. Some responding clones were detected in pre-infection memory, suggesting pre-existing cross-reactive memory T cells joined the SARS-CoV-2 response. Clones that contracted from day 15 to 85 showed balanced CD4/CD8 phenotypes, whereas a second wave of clones that expanded from day 15 to 37 leaned towards CD4+. Whether the second-wave clones peaking on day 37 were SARS-CoV-2 specific was not confirmed.

The receptor chain draws on TRBV18 and TRBJ2-1, with no reliable assignment of the D segment. This clonotype was sampled from an adult woman who had mild COVID-19 (a few samples of this study predate the infection). The sample titles of this study are shuffled in the database, so cell type and time point are left out; the donor was told from shared clones. Sequencing was carried out using PBMCs or a T cell subset sorted from them (not recorded which). Read as DNA, the sequence is TGTGCCAGCTCACCACAGGGTCCGAGCTCCTACAATGAGCAGTTCTTC. Protein translation: CASSPQGPSSYNEQFF.